The 5 T cell receptor beta chains listed next were all sequenced from one sample in a study of CXCR3-negative and CXCR3-positive naive CD8 T cells (dated by TCRdb to about 2019). No antigen has been assigned to these receptors. Sequencing was performed on a NextSeq 550. The Human TCR Profiling Kit (MiLaboratory) was used to make UMI-labeled 5' RACE TRB cDNA libraries. TCRdb reprocessed the reads and lists each CDR3 protein sequence as a single entry, with no DNA. In this sample's table one finds some 150,000 distinct CDR3 sequences. The ten largest clones take up around 0.28% of the sample. On the study overall, not on this receptor specifically: Compared with CXCR3-negative naive cells, CXCR3-positive naive cells had TRB CDR3s with higher hydrophobicity (lower Kidera factor 4), lower energy, and higher strength and volume indices.

What was sequenced was naive CXCR3+ CD8+ T cells from blood. The sample's cell subset or site label, in plain terms: CD45RO-CCR7+CD27+CD95- naive CD8+ T cells expressing CXCR3 (TNR3+). The origin of the receptors is a human donor in good health. Some clones in this sample may be carry-over from other donors' samples.

The V call is TRBV9, the J call TRBJ2-6; the TRBD1 assignment by TCRdb is unverifiable without DNA. In germline, CDR1 is SGDLS, CDR2 YYNGEE. This CDR3 has 15 residues. The CDR3 sequence is CASSVPGSGANVLTF.

The V gene is TRBV4-1, the J gene TRBJ2-7; TCRdb reports TRBD1, a call that lacks DNA to check it against. Germline V gene lookup returns CDR1 MGHRA and CDR2 YSYEKL. The CDR3 is 14 amino acids. This CDR3 is CASSQGRSSYEQYF.

V is TRBV29-1 and J is TRBJ2-1; the D call of TRBD1 rests on TCRdb alone, since no DNA is present to check it. Germline V gene sequence: CDR1 SQVTM, CDR2 ANQGSEA. The CDR3 runs to 12 residues. CDR3 sequence: CSARQGGNEQFF.

The chain employs TRBV2 and TRBJ1-4. The CDR3 sequence is 14 residues long. Germline V gene lookup returns CDR1 SNHLY and CDR2 FYNNEI. Here the CDR3 reads CASSVSGYEEKLFF.

V usage is TRBV5-1 and J usage is TRBJ2-7; TCRdb's D call of TRBD1 is untestable without DNA. Germline assignment: CDR1 SGHRS and CDR2 YFSETQ. The CDR3 runs to 15 residues. CDR3 in amino acids: CASRRKGGDSYEQYF.